The sample holds many counts of the clone carrying this T cell receptor beta chain. Its target is unknown. TCRdb re-called the RACE reads with MiXCR, one entry per CDR3 protein. This sample has approximately 370,000 distinct CDR3 sequences; over 5% occur once, and the top ten carry around 8.8%. The time point is: pre-sensitization, week 0. The treatment is: therapeutic diphenylcyclopropenone sensitization with weekly scalp DPC. The donor pool consisted of alopecia patients aged 18 to 70 years, considered suitable for DPC. The data were obtained in a study of human T cells and chemical hapten exposure. Study-wide background: 2% DPC applied to an approximately 2 cm by approximately 2 cm arm area sensitized donors. DPC (0.01%) was patch tested on the upper back and read at 6 days.

General observations from the study: Counts of expanded TCRs at PT1 were positively correlated with patch test score.

The germline V and J ends were trimmed by 6 bases and 0 bases, with 14 bases remaining between them. The CDR3 is 15 amino acids. Germline V lookup: CDR1 MNHEY, CDR2 SVGAGI. The input for sequencing was whole blood, taken in connection with sensitization to the hapten diphenylcyclopropenone (DPC). V usage is TRBV6-5 and J usage is TRBJ1-1, with a possible D match to TRBD1 (5 bases). The TCR sequence derives from a woman aged 18 to 35 with alopecia areata. Some clones in this sample may be carry-over from other donors' samples. The CDR3 loop reads CASSMTDKMNTEAFF. The CDR3 nucleotides read TGTGCCAGCAGCATGACGGACAAAATGAACACTGAAGCTTTCTTT.